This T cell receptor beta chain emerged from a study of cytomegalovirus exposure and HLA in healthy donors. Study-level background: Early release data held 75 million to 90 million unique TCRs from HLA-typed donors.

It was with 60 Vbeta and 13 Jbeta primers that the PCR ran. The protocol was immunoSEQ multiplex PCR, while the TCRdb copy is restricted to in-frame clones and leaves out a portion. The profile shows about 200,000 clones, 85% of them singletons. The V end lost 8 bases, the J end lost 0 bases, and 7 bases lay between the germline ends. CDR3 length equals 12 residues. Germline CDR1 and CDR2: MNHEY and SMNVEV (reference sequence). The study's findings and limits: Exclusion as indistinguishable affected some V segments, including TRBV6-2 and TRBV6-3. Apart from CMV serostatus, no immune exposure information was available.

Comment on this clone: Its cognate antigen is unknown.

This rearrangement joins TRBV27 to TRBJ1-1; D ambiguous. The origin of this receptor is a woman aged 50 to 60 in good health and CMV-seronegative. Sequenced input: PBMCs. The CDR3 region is CASSRMNTEAFF. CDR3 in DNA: TGTGCCAGCTCGAGAATGAACACTGAAGCTTTCTTT.